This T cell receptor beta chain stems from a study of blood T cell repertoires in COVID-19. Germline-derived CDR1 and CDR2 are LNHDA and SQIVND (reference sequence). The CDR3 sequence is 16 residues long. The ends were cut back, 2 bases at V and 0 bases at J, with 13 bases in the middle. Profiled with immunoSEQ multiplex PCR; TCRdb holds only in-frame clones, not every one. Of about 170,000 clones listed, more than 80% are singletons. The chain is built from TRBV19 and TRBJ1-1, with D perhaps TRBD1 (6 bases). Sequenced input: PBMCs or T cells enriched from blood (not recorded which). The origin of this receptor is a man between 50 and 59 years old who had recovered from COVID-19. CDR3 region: CASSISQGRLNTEAFF. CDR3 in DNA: TGTGCCAGTAGTATATCGCAGGGGAGACTGAACACTGAAGCTTTCTTT.